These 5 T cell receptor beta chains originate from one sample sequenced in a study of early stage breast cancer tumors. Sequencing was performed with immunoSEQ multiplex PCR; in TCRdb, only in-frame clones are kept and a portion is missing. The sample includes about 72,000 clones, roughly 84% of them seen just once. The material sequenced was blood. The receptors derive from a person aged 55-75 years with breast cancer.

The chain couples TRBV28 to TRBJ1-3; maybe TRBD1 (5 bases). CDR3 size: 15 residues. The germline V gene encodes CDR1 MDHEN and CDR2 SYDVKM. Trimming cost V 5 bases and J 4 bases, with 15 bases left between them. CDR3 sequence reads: CASSRRDLGGNTIYF. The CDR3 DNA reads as TGTGCCAGCAGTCGCCGGGACTTGGGAGGAAACACCATATATTTT.

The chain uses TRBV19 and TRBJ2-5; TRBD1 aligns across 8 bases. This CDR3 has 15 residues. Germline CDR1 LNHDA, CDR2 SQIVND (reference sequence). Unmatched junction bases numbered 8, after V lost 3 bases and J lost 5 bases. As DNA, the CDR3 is TGTGCCAGTAGTATGCAGGGGGCTTCGAGGGAGACCCAGTACTTC. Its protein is CASSMQGASRETQYF.

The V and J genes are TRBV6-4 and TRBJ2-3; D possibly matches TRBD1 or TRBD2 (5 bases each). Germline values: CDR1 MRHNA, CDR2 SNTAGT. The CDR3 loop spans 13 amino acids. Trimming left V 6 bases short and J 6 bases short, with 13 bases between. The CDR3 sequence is CASSRDPGDTQYF. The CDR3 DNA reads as TGTGCCAGCAGCCGGGACCCGGGTGATACGCAGTATTTT.

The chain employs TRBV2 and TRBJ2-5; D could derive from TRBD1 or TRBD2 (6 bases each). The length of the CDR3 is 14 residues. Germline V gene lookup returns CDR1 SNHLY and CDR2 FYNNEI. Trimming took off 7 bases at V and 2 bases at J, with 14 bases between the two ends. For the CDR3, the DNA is TGTGCCAGCACCCGGGGGCTGTCACAAGAGACCCAGTACTTC. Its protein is CASTRGLSQETQYF. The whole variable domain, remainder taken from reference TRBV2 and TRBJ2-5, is EPEVTQTPSHQVTQMGQEVILRCVPISNHLYFYWYRQILGQKVEFLVSFYNNEISEKSEIFDDQFSVERPDGSNFTLKIRSTKLEDSAMYFCASTRGLSQETQYFGPGTRLLVL.

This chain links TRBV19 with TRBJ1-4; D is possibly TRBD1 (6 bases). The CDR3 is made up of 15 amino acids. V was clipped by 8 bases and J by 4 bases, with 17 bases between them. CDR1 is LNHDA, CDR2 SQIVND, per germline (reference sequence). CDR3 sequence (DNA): TGTGCCAGTTCTCCCATGGGGGGCAATAATGAAAAACTGTTTTTT. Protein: CASSPMGGNNEKLFF. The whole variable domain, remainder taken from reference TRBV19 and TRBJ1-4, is DGGITQSPKYLFRKEGQNVTLSCEQNLNHDAMYWYRQDPGQGLRLIYYSQIVNDFQKGDIAEGYSVSREKKESFPLTVTSAQKNPTAFYLCASSPMGGNNEKLFFGSGTQLSVL.